The sequence of this TCR beta chain was determined in a study of T-cell reconstitution after alpha-beta-depleted transplantation in children. CDR1 is SGHRS, CDR2 YFSETQ, per germline. CDR3 size: 12 residues. The ends were cut back, 4 bases at V and 4 bases at J, with 9 bases in the middle. This clonotype was counted many times. A TCRbeta library incorporating unique molecular identifiers was prepared. TCRdb recomputed calls from the PCR reads with MiXCR, one row per CDR3 protein. Of 600,000 to 700,000 distinct CDR3 sequences listed, around a sixth are singletons. This receptor was obtained from a human donor who donated a stem cell graft to a child with acute myeloid leukemia. The sequenced sample was PBMCs from the stem cell graft donor, obtained from the stem cell graft. The chain has TRBV5-1 and TRBJ2-7; a weak D match, TRBD1 (5 bases). The chain's CDR3 is CASSPTAYEQYF. CDR3 bases: TGCGCCAGCAGCCCGACAGCTTACGAGCAGTACTTC. Looking up the rest from reference TRBV5-1 and TRBJ2-7 gives the full variable domain: KAGVTQTPRYLIKTRGQQVTLSCSPISGHRSVSWYQQTPGQGLQFLFEYFSETQRNKGNFPGRFSGRQFSNSRSEMNVSTLELGDSALYLCASSPTAYEQYFGPGTRLTVT.